The 13 T cell receptor beta chains given below trace back to one sample, sequenced in a study of Graves' ophthalmopathy and Graves' hyperthyroidism. Amplification from RNA transcripts yielded the TCR beta CDR3 regions. HTBI primers were employed in first-round RT-PCR, then a second-round multiplex PCR followed. TCRdb fed the multiplex PCR reads into MiXCR, producing one record per CDR3 protein. The sample has roughly 400,000 distinct CDR3 sequences, around 17% seen once. The sequencing sample was made of peripheral blood. The receptors originated from a woman aged 18-30 years with Graves' ophthalmopathy.

Many counts were recorded for this clonotype. In nucleotides, the CDR3 is TGCGCCAGCAGCTTCGGGGGGGGCTCCTACGAGCAGTACTTC. This gives the protein CASSFGGGSYEQYF. The V call is TRBV5-1, the J call TRBJ2-7, with 8 bases aligning to TRBD2. Germline V CDR1 and CDR2: SGHRS, YFSETQ. The CDR3 totals 14 residues. V lost 2 bases, J lost 0 bases, and 1 base stayed unmatched.

The chain is built from TRBV12-3 or TRBV12-4 and TRBJ2-7, with TRBD2 identical over 9 bases. CDR3 size: 15 residues. Trimming removed 1 base from V and 6 bases from J; junction bases left unmatched: 7. Here the CDR3 reads CASSLGLAGVIEQYF. The CDR3 DNA reads TGTGCCAGCAGTTTAGGGTTAGCGGGAGTTATCGAGCAGTACTTC.

This clonotype came up many times. The chain links TRBV28 to TRBJ1-5; D is possibly TRBD1 (6 bases). Germline V gene sequence: CDR1 MDHEN, CDR2 SYDVKM. V was trimmed by 4 bases and J by 0 bases, leaving 19 bases between them. This CDR3 contains 18 residues. CDR3 bases: TGTGCCAGCAGTTCCCAACAGGGACTGGGGGGTAGCAATCAGCCCCAGCATTTT. It specifies CASSSQQGLGGSNQPQHF.

This clonotype was observed at least ten times. The rearrangement uses TRBV4-2 and TRBJ2-7; D may be TRBD1 (5 bases). This CDR3 has 14 amino acids. V lost 0 bases, J lost 5 bases, and 11 bases lay in between. The germline V gene has CDR1 LGHNA and CDR2 YNFKEQ. CDR3 amino acids: CASSQEIQGHEQYF. The CDR3 nucleotides read TGTGCCAGCAGCCAAGAAATTCAGGGTCACGAGCAGTACTTC.

The rearrangement links TRBV28 to TRBJ2-7, with 9 nucleotides matching TRBD1. The CDR3 spans 15 residues. With V trimmed by 5 bases and J by 6 bases, 11 bases remained unmatched. Germline V gene data show CDR1 as MDHEN and CDR2 as SYDVKM. The DNA of the CDR3 is TGTGCCAGCAGTACCCCCGGGACAGGGTACCTCGAGCAGTACTTC. Translation gives CASSTPGTGYLEQYF.

This clonotype has a count of ten or more. The chain has TRBV10-2 and TRBJ1-5, with D unresolved. Trimming shortened V by 2 bases and J by 2 bases, and 4 bases separated the two germline ends. The V gene's germline CDR1 is WSHSY and CDR2 SAAADI. The CDR3 has 13 residues. As DNA, the CDR3 is TGCGCCAGCAGTGAGATAGGCAATCAGCCCCAGCATTTT. Translation: CASSEIGNQPQHF.

This clonotype was recorded at least ten times. This chain connects TRBV5-1 to TRBJ2-7; the D gene is possibly TRBD2 (5 bases). The CDR3 has 15 residues. Germline values: CDR1 SGHRS, CDR2 YFSETQ. V gave up 4 bases and J gave up 3 bases, with 17 bases separating them. Here the CDR3 reads CASSPGLNSGYEQYF. The CDR3 bases are TGCGCCAGCAGCCCCGGACTCAACTCGGGCTACGAGCAGTACTTC.

The genes are TRBV27 and TRBJ2-2; 7 bases are a match to TRBD1. The CDR3 covers 13 residues. J was trimmed by 6 bases and V by 7 bases; bases with no gene match: 5. Germline V CDR1 and CDR2: MNHEY, SMNVEV (reference sequence). CDR3 residues: CASTRQGAGELFF. CDR3 nucleotide sequence: TGTGCCAGCACCAGACAGGGCGCCGGGGAGCTGTTTTTT.

This clonotype was picked up many times. V is TRBV7-2 and J is TRBJ1-6; D gene uncertain. The CDR3 has 14 residues. The germline V gene has CDR1 SGHTA and CDR2 FQGNSA. The V and J ends lost 6 bases and 5 bases respectively, with 11 bases between them. In DNA, the CDR3 is TGTGCCAGCAGGTTGATGACTAATAATTCACCCCTCCACTTT. As protein: CASRLMTNNSPLHF. Together with reference TRBV7-2 and TRBJ1-6, the CDR3 gives the full variable domain: GAGVSQSPSNKVTEKGKDVELRCDPISGHTALYWYRQSLGQGLEFLIYFQGNSAPDKSGLPSDRFSAERTGGSVSTLTIQRTQQEDSAVYLCASRLMTNNSPLHFGNGTRLTVT.

This chain joins TRBV14 and TRBJ2-5; D ambiguous. Germline CDR1 is SGHDN and CDR2 is FVKESK. CDR3 length equals 12 residues. Deletions cut 0 bases from V and 9 bases from J, with 8 bases between. The CDR3 loop reads CASSQDQRSQYF. DNA for the CDR3: TGTGCCAGCAGCCAAGATCAGAGGTCCCAGTACTTC.

This clonotype was detected ten times or more. V is TRBV4-1 and J is TRBJ2-5, with TRBD2 matching over 11 bases. V was pared by 5 bases and J by 1 base, with 6 bases of the junction left unmatched. Germline lookup yields CDR1 MGHRA and CDR2 YSYEKL. The CDR3 contains 16 residues. The chain's CDR3 is CASSSPGLAVQETQYF. In DNA, the CDR3 is TGCGCCAGCAGCTCCCCGGGACTAGCGGTCCAAGAGACCCAGTACTTC.

This clonotype was observed many times. V gene TRBV7-2 combines with J gene TRBJ2-4, with D possibly matching TRBD1 (7 bases). This CDR3 comprises 13 residues. In germline, CDR1 is SGHTA, CDR2 FQGNSA. Trimming shortened V by 4 bases and J by 8 bases, and 12 bases separated the two germline ends. CDR3 nucleotide sequence: TGTGCCAGCAGCTCCCAGGGGGGAGACATTCAGTACTTC. This gives the protein CASSSQGGDIQYF.

This clonotype appeared many times. The CDR3 sequence is CASSYTIQGRGTEAFF. CDR3 nucleotide sequence: TGTGCCAGCAGTTACACAATACAGGGTCGTGGCACTGAAGCTTTCTTT. The rearrangement links TRBV6-5 to TRBJ1-1, with D tentatively TRBD1 (6 bases). V dropped 2 bases and J dropped 4 bases, with 17 bases sitting between them. This CDR3 is built from 16 residues. Germline V gives CDR1 MNHEY, CDR2 SVGAGI.